Reported below is one TCR beta chain. Its cognate antigen is unknown. This specimen belongs to a study of a mutant IDH1 vaccine in newly diagnosed glioma. Across the whole study: Vaccines began 4-6 weeks after radiotherapy alone, or with temozolomide cycles.

Some clones are missing from TCRdb's copy, which holds only in-frame ones; the method was immunoSEQ multiplex PCR. The data hold about 64,000 clones, with about 74% observed a single time. Sample time point: week 35, safety follow-up. The investigators gave 300 ug of mutant IDH1 20-mer peptide in each vaccine dose, together with topical imiquimod. Germline CDR1 and CDR2: SGHVS and FQNEAQ. The CDR3 spans 14 residues. V was shortened by 5 bases and J by 7 bases, with 15 bases between the two germline ends. The sample consisted of PBMCs, taken from a glioma patient whose treatment included an IDH1 peptide vaccine. The sequence was obtained from a man in his fifties or sixties with glioma. The chain uses TRBV7-8 and TRBJ2-1; D is unclear. CDR3 nucleotides: TGTGCCAGCAGCCCCCCGGCCGCACGTAATGAGCAGTTCTTC. Protein: CASSPPAARNEQFF.